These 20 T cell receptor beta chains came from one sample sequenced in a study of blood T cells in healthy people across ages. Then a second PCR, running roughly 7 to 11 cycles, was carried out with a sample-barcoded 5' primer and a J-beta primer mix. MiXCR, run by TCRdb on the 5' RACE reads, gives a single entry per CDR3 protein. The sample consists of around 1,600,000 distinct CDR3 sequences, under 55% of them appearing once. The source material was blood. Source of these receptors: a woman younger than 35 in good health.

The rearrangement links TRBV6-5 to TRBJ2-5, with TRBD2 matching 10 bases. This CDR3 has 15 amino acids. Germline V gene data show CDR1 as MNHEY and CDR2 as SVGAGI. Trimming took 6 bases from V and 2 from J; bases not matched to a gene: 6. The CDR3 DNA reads TGTGCCAGCAGGAGCGGACTAGCGGAACAAGAGACCCAGTACTTC. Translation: CASRSGLAEQETQYF.

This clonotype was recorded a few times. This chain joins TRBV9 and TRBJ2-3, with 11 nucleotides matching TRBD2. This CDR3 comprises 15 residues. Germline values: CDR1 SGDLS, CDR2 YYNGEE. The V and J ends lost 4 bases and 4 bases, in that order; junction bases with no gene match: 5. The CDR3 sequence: CASSTSGGGSDTQYF. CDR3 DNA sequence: TGTGCCAGCAGCACTAGCGGGGGAGGGTCAGATACGCAGTATTTT. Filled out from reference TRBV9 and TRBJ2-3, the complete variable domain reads DSGVTQTPKHLITATGQRVTLRCSPRSGDLSVYWYQQSLDQGLQFLIQYYNGEERAKGNILERFSAQQFPDLHSELNLSSLELGDSALYFCASSTSGGGSDTQYFGPGTRLTVL.

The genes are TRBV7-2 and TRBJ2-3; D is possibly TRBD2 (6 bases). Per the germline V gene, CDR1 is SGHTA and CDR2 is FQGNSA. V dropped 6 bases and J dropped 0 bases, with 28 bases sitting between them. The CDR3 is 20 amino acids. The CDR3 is CASSNFRDFLLEPSTDTQYF. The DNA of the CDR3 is TGTGCCAGCAGTAACTTCAGGGACTTTCTCTTGGAACCTAGCACAGATACGCAGTATTTT.

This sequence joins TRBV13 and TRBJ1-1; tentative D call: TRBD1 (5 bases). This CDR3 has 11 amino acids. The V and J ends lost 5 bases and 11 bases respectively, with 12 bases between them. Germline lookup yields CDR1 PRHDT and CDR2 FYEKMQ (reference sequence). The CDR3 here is CASSIYRRAFF. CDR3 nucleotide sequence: TGTGCCAGCAGCATCTACAGGCGGGCTTTCTTT.

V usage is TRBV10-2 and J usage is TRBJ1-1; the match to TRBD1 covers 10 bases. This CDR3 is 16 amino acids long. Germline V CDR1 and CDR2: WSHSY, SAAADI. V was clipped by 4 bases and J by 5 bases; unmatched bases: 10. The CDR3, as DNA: TGCGCCAGCAGTGGGGACAGGGGTCGACGTGGGACTGAAGCTTTCTTT. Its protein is CASSGDRGRRGTEAFF.

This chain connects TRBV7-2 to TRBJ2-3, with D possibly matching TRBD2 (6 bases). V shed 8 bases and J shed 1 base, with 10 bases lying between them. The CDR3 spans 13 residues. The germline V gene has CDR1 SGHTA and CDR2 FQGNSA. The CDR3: CASRESRTDTQYF. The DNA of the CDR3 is TGTGCCAGCCGGGAGAGTCGCACAGATACGCAGTATTTT.

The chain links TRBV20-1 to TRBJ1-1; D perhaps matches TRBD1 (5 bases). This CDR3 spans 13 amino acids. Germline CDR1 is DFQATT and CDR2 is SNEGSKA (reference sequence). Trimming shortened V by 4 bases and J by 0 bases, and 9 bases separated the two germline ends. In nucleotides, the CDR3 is TGCAGTGCTACCGGAGGGGTGAACACTGAAGCTTTCTTT. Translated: CSATGGVNTEAFF.

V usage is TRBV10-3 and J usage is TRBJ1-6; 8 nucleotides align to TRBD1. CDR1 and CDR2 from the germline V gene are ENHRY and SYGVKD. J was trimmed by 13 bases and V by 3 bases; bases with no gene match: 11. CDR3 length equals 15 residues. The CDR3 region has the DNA TGTGCCATCAGTGATCCAGGACAGGGCCGGTCGCCCCTCCACTTT. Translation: CAISDPGQGRSPLHF.

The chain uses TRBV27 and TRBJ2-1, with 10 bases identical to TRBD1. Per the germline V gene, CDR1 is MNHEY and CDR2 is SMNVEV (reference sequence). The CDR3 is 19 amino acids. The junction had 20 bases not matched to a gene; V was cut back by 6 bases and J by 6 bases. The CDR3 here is CASRKGWTGGYFLGNEQFF. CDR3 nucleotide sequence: TGTGCCAGCAGGAAAGGGTGGACAGGGGGTTATTTCCTGGGCAATGAGCAGTTCTTC.

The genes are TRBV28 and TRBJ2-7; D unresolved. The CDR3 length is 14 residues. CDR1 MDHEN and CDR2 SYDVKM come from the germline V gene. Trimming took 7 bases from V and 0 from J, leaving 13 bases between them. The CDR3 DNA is TGTGCCAGCACCGACTCGAGTAACTCCTACGAGCAGTACTTC. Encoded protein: CASTDSSNSYEQYF.

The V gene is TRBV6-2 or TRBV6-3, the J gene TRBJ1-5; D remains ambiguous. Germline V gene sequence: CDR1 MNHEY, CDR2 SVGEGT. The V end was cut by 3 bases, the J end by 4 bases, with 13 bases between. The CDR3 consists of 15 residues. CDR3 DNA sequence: TGTGCCAGCAGTTATAGACCCGGGTCTAATCAGCCCCAGCATTTT. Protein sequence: CASSYRPGSNQPQHF.

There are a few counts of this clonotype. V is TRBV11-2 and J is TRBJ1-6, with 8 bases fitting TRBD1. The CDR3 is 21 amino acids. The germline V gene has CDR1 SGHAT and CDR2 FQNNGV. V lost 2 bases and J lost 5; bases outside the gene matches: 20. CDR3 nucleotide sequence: TGTGCCAGCAGCTTAAGGAAAACTCTACCATGGACAGGGCCTAATAATTCACCCCTCCACTTT. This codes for CASSLRKTLPWTGPNNSPLHF.

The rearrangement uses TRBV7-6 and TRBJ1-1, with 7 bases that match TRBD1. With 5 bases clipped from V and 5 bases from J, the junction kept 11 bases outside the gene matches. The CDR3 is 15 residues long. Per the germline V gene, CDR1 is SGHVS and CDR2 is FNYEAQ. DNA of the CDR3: TGTGCCAGCAGCAAAGGGGGCTATGGGGAGACTGAAGCTTTCTTT. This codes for CASSKGGYGETEAFF.

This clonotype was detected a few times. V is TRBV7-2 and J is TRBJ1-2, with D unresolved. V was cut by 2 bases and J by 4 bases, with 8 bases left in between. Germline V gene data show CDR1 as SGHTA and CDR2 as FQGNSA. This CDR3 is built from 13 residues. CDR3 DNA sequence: TGTGCCAGCAGCTTAATACATATCTATGGCTACACCTTC. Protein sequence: CASSLIHIYGYTF.

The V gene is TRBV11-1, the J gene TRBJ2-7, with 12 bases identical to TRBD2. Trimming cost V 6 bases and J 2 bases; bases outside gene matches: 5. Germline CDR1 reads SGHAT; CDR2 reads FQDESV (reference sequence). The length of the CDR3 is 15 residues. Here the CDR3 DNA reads TGTGCCAGCAGTCTAGCGGGAGGGCATACCTACGAGCAGTACTTC. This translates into CASSLAGGHTYEQYF.

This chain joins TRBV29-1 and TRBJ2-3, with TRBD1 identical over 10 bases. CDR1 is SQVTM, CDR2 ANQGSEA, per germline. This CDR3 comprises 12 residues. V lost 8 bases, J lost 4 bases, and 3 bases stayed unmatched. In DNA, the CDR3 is TGCAGCTTGGGGACAGGGGCAGATACGCAGTATTTT. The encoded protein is CSLGTGADTQYF.

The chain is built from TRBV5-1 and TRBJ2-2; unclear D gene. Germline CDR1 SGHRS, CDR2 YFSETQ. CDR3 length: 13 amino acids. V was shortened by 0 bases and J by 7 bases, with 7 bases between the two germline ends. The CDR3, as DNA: TGCGCCAGCAGCTTGGAGGGTCACGGGGAGCTGTTTTTT. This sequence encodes CASSLEGHGELFF.

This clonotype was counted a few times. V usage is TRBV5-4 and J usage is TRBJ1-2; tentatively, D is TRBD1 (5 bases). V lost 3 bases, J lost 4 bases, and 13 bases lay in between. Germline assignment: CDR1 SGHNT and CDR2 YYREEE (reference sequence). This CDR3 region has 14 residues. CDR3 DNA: TGTGCCAGCAGCTCACGAATTGACAGCTATGGCTACACCTTC. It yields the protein CASSSRIDSYGYTF.

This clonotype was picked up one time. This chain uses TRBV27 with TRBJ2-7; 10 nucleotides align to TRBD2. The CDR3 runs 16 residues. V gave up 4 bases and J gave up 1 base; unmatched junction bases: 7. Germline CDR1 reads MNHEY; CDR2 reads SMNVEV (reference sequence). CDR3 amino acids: CASSCTISGRSYEQYF. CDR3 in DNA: TGTGCCAGCAGTTGCACAATTAGCGGGAGGTCCTACGAGCAGTACTTC.

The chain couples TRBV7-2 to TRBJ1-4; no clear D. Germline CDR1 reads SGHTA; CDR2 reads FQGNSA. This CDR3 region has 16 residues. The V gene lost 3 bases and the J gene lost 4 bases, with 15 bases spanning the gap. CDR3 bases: TGTGCCAGCAGCTTGAATCCAATGGAGGTTAATGAAAAACTGTTTTTT. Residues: CASSLNPMEVNEKLFF.